These T cell receptor beta chains were read from a single sample in a study of identifying expanded T cells in peripheral blood. The table came from immunoSEQ multiplex PCR; TCRdb's copy has only in-frame clones and leaves some out. The sample records 85,000 to 120,000 clones, approximately 88% being singletons. Sequencing input: blood. The receptors come from a person aged 18 to 75 in good health. Each CDR3 is given with its conserved first and last residue. A D gene is named only where the DNA matches it firmly. Rows give clone size only sometimes, using once, few, many, or a class for an expanded clone.

TRBV6-6	TRBJ2-3	TRBD2	once	CASAPRSGGAGDTQYF	TGTGCCAGCGCCCCCAGGAGCGGGGGGGCGGGAGATACGCAGTATTTT
TRBV14	TRBJ1-4	.	.	CASSQDKGPGEKLFF	TGTGCCAGCAGCCAAGATAAGGGGCCTGGTGAAAAACTGTTTTTT
TRBV5-1	TRBJ1-4	.	.	CASTMAGRGATNEKLFF	TGCGCCAGCACAATGGCGGGTAGAGGGGCGACTAATGAAAAACTGTTTTTT
TRBV11-2	TRBJ2-1	.	.	CASSLAGGKHNEQFF	TGTGCCAGCAGCTTGGCCGGGGGTAAACACAATGAGCAGTTCTTC
TRBV7-9	TRBJ1-1	.	.	CASSPWPTGQTEAFF	TGTGCCAGCAGCCCTTGGCCAACAGGGCAGACTGAAGCTTTCTTT
TRBV19	TRBJ2-7	TRBD1	.	CASSASGTGESYEQYF	TGTGCCAGTAGTGCCTCCGGGACAGGGGAATCCTACGAGCAGTACTTC
TRBV5-8	TRBJ1-2	.	.	CASSLLQGVYGYTF	TGTGCCAGCAGCTTGTTACAGGGAGTCTATGGCTACACCTTC
TRBV5-1	TRBJ2-5	TRBD2	.	CASSPTGLAGPEGKETQYF	TGCGCCAGCAGCCCAACAGGACTAGCGGGGCCGGAAGGGAAAGAGACCCAGTACTTC
TRBV27	TRBJ1-4	.	.	CASSALAPIQDPTNEKLFF	TGTGCCAGCAGTGCCCTTGCGCCCATACAGGATCCAACTAATGAAAAACTGTTTTTT
TRBV5-1	TRBJ2-7	TRBD2	.	CASSPTGTTYEQYF	TGCGCCAGCAGCCCAACCGGGACTACCTACGAGCAGTACTTC
TRBV5-1	TRBJ2-5	.	.	CASNPGSSIETQYF	TGCGCCAGCAACCCGGGGAGCTCAATCGAGACCCAGTACTTC
TRBV6-1	TRBJ2-2	.	.	CASSDFLRGELFF	TGTGCCAGCAGTGATTTCCTGCGCGGGGAGCTGTTTTTT
TRBV6-6	TRBJ2-1	.	.	CASSPHRDYNEQFF	TGTGCCAGCAGTCCCCATAGGGACTACAATGAGCAGTTCTTC
TRBV5-1	TRBJ2-5	.	.	CASSSGHTQETQYF	TGCGCCAGCAGCTCGGGACACACACAAGAGACCCAGTACTTC
TRBV5-4	TRBJ1-6	.	.	CASSLSRESPLHF	TGTGCCAGCAGCTTGTCGAGGGAATCACCCCTCCACTTT
TRBV9	TRBJ2-2	.	once	CASSVEASALWTGELFF	TGTGCCAGCAGCGTAGAGGCTAGCGCCCTCTGGACCGGGGAGCTGTTTTTT
TRBV29-1	TRBJ2-1	.	.	CSVERGRYSYNEQFF	TGCAGCGTTGAACGGGGGCGGTACTCCTACAATGAGCAGTTCTTC
TRBV28	TRBJ1-2	.	few	CASRIGEANYGYTF	TGTGCCAGCAGGATAGGGGAAGCTAACTATGGCTACACCTTC
TRBV7-2	TRBJ2-6	.	.	CASRASFSGANVLTF	TGTGCCAGCAGGGCCAGCTTCTCTGGGGCCAACGTCCTGACTTTC
TRBV7-2	TRBJ2-7	.	.	CASKPLSSEQYF	TGTGCCAGCAAGCCACTTAGTAGCGAGCAGTACTTC
TRBV28	TRBJ2-7	.	.	CASSLSAPGSYEQYF	TGTGCCAGCAGTTTATCGGCTCCCGGCTCCTACGAGCAGTACTTC
TRBV7-2	TRBJ1-1	TRBD1	.	CASSFDRGGAEAFF	TGTGCCAGCAGCTTTGACAGGGGAGGGGCTGAAGCTTTCTTT
TRBV6-1	TRBJ1-1	.	once	CASSPGQNTEAFF	TGTGCCAGCAGTCCCGGCCAGAACACTGAAGCTTTCTTT
TRBV2	TRBJ2-7	TRBD2	once	CASSERLAGPYEQYF	TGTGCCAGCAGTGAGAGGCTAGCGGGACCCTACGAGCAGTACTTC
TRBV7-9	TRBJ2-7	.	.	CASSSQGYEQYF	TGTGCCAGCAGCTCACAGGGATACGAGCAGTACTTC
TRBV20-1	TRBJ1-5	.	.	CSAAQGQPQHF	TGCAGTGCTGCCCAGGGGCAGCCCCAGCATTTT
TRBV19	TRBJ2-2	.	.	CASAPPGKSHTGELFF	TGTGCCAGTGCTCCCCCGGGAAAGTCTCACACCGGGGAGCTGTTTTTT
TRBV30	TRBJ2-3	.	.	CAWSWGAGTDTQYF	TGTGCCTGGTCCTGGGGGGCCGGCACAGATACGCAGTATTTT
TRBV9	TRBJ1-5	.	.	CASSVVQLNSNQPQHF	TGTGCCAGCAGCGTAGTACAGTTAAATAGCAATCAGCCCCAGCATTTT
TRBV9	TRBJ2-4	TRBD2	.	CASSVVGDSGNIQYF	TGTGCCAGCAGCGTAGTAGGAGATAGCGGGAACATTCAGTACTTC